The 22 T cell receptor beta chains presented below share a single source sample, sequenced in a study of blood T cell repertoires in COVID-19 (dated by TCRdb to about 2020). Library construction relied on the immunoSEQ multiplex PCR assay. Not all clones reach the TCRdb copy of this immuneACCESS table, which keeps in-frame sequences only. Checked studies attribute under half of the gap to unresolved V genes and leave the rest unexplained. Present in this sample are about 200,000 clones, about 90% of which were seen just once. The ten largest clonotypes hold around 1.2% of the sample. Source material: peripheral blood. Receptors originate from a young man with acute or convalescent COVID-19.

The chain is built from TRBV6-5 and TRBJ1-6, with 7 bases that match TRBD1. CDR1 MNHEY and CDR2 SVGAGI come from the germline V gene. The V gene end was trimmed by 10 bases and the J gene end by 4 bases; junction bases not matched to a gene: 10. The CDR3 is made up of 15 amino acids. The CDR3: CATRSRDRYNSPLHF. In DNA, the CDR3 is TGTGCCACCCGTTCCCGGGACAGATATAATTCACCCCTCCACTTT.

CDR3 amino acids: CATSRELGRAYEQFF. The CDR3 nucleotides are TGTGCCACCAGCAGAGAACTTGGCAGGGCCTATGAGCAGTTCTTC. This sequence joins TRBV15 and TRBJ2-1; D might be TRBD1 (5 bases). The CDR3 runs to 15 residues. The germline gives CDR1 LNHNV, CDR2 YYDKDF (reference sequence). The V gene lost 0 bases and the J gene lost 8 bases, with 14 bases spanning the gap.

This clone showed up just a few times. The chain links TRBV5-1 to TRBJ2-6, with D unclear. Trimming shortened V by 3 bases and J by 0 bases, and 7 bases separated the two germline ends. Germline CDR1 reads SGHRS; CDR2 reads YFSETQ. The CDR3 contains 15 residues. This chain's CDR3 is CASSSLLSGANVLTF. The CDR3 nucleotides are TGCGCCAGCAGCTCCCTTCTCTCTGGGGCCAACGTCCTGACTTTC.

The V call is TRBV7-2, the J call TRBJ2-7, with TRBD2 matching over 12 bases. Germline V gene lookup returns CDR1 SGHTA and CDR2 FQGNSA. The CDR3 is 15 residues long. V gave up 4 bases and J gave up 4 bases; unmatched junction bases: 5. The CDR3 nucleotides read TGTGCCAGCAGCTCGCTAGCGGGAGGGCCATACGAGCAGTACTTC. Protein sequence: CASSSLAGGPYEQYF.

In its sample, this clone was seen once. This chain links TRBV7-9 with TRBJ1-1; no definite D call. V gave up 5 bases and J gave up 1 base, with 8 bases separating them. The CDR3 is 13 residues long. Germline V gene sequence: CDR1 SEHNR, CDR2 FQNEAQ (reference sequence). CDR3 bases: TGTGCCAGCAGCGCAGAATGGAACACTGAAGCTTTCTTT. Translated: CASSAEWNTEAFF.

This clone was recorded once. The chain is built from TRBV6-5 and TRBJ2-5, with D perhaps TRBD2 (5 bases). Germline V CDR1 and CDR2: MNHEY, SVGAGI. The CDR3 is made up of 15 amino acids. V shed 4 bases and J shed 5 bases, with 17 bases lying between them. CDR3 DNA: TGTGCCAGCAGTTCCCAGATGGAGGTGATGGAGACCCAGTACTTC. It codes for CASSSQMEVMETQYF.

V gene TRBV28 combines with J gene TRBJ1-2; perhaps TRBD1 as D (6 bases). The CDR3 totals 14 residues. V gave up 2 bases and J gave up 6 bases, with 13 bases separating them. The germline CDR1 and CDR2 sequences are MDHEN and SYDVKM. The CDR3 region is CASSLGTGFNGYTF. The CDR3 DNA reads TGTGCCAGCAGTTTAGGTACAGGGTTTAATGGCTACACCTTC.

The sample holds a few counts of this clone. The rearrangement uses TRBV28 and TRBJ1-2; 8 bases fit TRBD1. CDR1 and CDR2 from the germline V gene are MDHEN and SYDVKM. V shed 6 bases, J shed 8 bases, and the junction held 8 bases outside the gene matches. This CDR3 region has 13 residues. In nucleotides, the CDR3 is TGTGCCAGCAGGGGGACAGGCGGTGGCGGCTACACCTTC. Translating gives CASRGTGGGGYTF.

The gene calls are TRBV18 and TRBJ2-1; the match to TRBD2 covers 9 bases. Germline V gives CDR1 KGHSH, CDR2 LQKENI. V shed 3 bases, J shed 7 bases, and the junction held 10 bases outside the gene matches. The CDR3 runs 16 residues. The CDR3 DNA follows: TGTGCCAGCTCACCCCTCGGTAGCGGGGGTGGGAATGAGCAGTTCTTC. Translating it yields CASSPLGSGGGNEQFF.

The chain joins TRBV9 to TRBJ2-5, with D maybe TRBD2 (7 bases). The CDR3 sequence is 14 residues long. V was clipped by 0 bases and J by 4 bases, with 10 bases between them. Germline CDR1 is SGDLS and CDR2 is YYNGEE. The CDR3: CASSVGGGGETQYF. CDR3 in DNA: TGTGCCAGCAGCGTAGGGGGAGGGGGAGAGACCCAGTACTTC. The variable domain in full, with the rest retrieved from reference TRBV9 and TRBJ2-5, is DSGVTQTPKHLITATGQRVTLRCSPRSGDLSVYWYQQSLDQGLQFLIQYYNGEERAKGNILERFSAQQFPDLHSELNLSSLELGDSALYFCASSVGGGGETQYFGPGTRLLVL.

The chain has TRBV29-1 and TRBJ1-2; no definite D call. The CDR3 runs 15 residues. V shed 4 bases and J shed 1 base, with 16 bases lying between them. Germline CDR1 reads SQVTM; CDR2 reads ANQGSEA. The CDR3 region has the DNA TGCAGCGTTGTCCCCCCCCGAAGAGATAACTATGGCTACACCTTC. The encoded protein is CSVVPPRRDNYGYTF.

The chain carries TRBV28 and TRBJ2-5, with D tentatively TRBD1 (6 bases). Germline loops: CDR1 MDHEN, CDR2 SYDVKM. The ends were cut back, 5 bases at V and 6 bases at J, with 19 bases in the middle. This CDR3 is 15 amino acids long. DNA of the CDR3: TGTGCCAGCAGTCGGCGGACAGATAGCAAGAAGACCCAGTACTTC. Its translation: CASSRRTDSKKTQYF.

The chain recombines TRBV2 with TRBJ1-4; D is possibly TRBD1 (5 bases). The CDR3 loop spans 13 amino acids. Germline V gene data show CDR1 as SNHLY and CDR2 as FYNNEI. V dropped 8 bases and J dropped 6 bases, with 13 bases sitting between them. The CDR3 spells CASWREGDEKLFF. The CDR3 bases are TGTGCCAGCTGGAGGGAAGGGGATGAAAAACTGTTTTTT.

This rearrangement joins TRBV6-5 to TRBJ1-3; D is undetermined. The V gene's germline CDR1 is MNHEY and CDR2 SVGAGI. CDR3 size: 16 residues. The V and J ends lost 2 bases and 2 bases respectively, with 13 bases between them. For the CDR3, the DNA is TGTGCCAGCAGTTACGACTCCGGGTTTACTGGAAACACCATATATTTT. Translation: CASSYDSGFTGNTIYF.

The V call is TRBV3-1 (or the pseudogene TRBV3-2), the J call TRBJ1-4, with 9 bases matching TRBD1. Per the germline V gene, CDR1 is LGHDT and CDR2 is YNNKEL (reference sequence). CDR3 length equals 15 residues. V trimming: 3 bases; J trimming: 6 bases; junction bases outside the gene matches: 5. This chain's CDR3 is CASSHRDRADEKLFF. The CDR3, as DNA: TGTGCCAGCAGCCATCGGGACAGGGCAGATGAAAAACTGTTTTTT.

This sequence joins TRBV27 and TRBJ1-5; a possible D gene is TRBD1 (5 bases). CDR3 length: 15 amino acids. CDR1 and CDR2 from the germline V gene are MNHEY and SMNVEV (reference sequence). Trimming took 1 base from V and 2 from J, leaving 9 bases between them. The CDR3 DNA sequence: TGTGCCAGCAGTTTATGGGGGGAGGGCAATCAGCCCCAGCATTTT. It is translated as CASSLWGEGNQPQHF.

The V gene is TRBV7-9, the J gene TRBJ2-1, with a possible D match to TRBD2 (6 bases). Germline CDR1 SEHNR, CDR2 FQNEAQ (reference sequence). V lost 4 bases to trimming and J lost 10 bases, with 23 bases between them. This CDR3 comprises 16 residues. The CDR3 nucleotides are TGTGCCAGCAGCTCAAAGGGTAGCGGCCCCTTCGGAGAGCAGTTCTTC. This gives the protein CASSSKGSGPFGEQFF.

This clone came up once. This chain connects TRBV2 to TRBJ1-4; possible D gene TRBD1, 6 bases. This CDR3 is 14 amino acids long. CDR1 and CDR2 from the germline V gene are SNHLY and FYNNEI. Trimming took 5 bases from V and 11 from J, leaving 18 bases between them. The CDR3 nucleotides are TGTGCCAGCAGTTCCGGGGACACGGGTAGCAAACTGTTTTTT. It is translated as CASSSGDTGSKLFF. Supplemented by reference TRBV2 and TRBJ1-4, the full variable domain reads EPEVTQTPSHQVTQMGQEVILRCVPISNHLYFYWYRQILGQKVEFLVSFYNNEISEKSEIFDDQFSVERPDGSNFTLKIRSTKLEDSAMYFCASSSGDTGSKLFFGSGTQLSVL.

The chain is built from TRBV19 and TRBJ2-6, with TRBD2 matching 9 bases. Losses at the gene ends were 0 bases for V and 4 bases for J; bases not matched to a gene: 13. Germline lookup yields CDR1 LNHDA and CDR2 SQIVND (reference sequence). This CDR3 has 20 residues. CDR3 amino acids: CASSIDRGTSWFRGANVLTF. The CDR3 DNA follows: TGTGCCAGTAGTATAGATCGGGGGACTAGCTGGTTTCGAGGGGCCAACGTCCTGACTTTC.

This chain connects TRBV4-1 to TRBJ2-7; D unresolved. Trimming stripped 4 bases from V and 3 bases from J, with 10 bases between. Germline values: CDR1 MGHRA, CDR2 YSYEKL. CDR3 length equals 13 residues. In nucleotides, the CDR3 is TGCGCCAGCAGCCCGCTGGCCTTCTACGAGCAGTACTTC. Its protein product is CASSPLAFYEQYF.

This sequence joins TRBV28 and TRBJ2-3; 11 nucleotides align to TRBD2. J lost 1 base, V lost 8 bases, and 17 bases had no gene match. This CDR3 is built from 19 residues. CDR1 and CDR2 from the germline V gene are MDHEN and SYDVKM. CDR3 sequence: CASVGSSWGLAVGTDTQYF. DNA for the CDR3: TGTGCCAGCGTGGGGTCGTCGTGGGGACTAGCGGTTGGCACAGATACGCAGTATTTT.

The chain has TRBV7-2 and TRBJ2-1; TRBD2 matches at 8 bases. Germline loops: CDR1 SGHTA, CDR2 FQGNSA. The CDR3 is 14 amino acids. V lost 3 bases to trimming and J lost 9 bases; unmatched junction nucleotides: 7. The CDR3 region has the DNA TGTGCCAGCAGCTTCAAGGCTAGCGGGTTTGAGCAGTTCTTC. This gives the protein CASSFKASGFEQFF.